The 7 T cell receptor beta chains below come from one sample, sequenced in a study of blood T cells in healthy people across ages. Through a sample-barcoded 5' primer and a J-beta primer mix, a second PCR was run for roughly 7 to 11 cycles. TCRdb processed the 5' RACE reads anew with MiXCR; each CDR3 protein has one entry. The sample lists hundreds of thousands of distinct CDR3 sequences; 25% were seen once. The same data also went into a second study, on T cells of mothers and their children.

The sample taken for sequencing was blood. These receptor sequences come from a boy between 5 and 17 years old in good health.

This clonotype has more than one count but fewer than ten. The V call is TRBV20-1, the J call TRBJ1-4; D ambiguous. V lost 5 bases to trimming and J lost 7 bases, with 14 bases between them. The CDR3 is 13 amino acids. Germline values: CDR1 DFQATT, CDR2 SNEGSKA (reference sequence). CDR3 sequence reads: CSAPPGRSEKLFF. The CDR3 DNA is TGCAGTGCTCCCCCAGGCAGGAGTGAAAAACTGTTTTTT.

The chain uses TRBV7-6 and TRBJ1-6; D unresolved. Trimming removed 4 bases at V and 5 bases at J, with 9 bases between. The germline CDR1 and CDR2 sequences are SGHVS and FNYEAQ. The CDR3 is made up of 14 amino acids. The CDR3 loop is CASSSGWDNSPLHF. The DNA of the CDR3 is TGTGCCAGCAGCTCAGGATGGGATAATTCACCCCTCCACTTT.

The chain is built from TRBV6-5 and TRBJ1-1; D gene unclear. V was trimmed by 2 bases and J by 0 bases, leaving 16 bases between them. The CDR3 is made up of 17 amino acids. CDR1 is MNHEY and CDR2 is SVGAGI in the germline V gene. The CDR3 loop reads CASSYGFQTRLNTEAFF. In DNA form, the CDR3 reads TGTGCCAGCAGTTACGGGTTTCAGACAAGGTTGAACACTGAAGCTTTCTTT.

This clonotype is a singleton in its sample. The chain has TRBV3-1 and TRBJ2-7, with D perhaps being TRBD1 or TRBD2 (5 bases each). With 0 bases removed from V and 4 bases from J, the gap between germline ends came to 19 bases. Germline-derived CDR1 and CDR2 are LGHDT and YNNKEL (reference sequence). The CDR3 covers 17 residues. For the CDR3, the DNA is TGTGCCAGCAGCCAAGATCCTGGGACCTACGAAGGTTACGAGCAGTACTTC. Encoded protein: CASSQDPGTYEGYEQYF.

The V and J genes are TRBV7-3 and TRBJ2-1, with 10 bases fitting TRBD2. The trim removed 3 bases at V and 8 bases at J, leaving 7 bases unmatched. This CDR3 has 15 amino acids. Looked up from germline, CDR1 is SGHTA and CDR2 is FQGTGA. The CDR3 region is CASSFGLAGADEQFF. CDR3 nucleotide sequence: TGTGCCAGCAGCTTCGGGCTAGCGGGAGCGGATGAGCAGTTCTTC. The full variable domain, its missing parts supplied by reference TRBV7-3 and TRBJ2-1, is GAGVSQTPSNKVTEKGKYVELRCDPISGHTALYWYRQSLGQGPEFLIYFQGTGAADDSGLPNDRFFAVRPEGSVSTLKIQRTERGDSAVYLCASSFGLAGADEQFFGPGTRLTVL.

This rearrangement joins TRBV20-1 to TRBJ1-4; 8 bases are shared with TRBD1. Germline V gene data show CDR1 as DFQATT and CDR2 as SNEGSKA (reference sequence). This CDR3 is built from 14 residues. J gave up 7 bases and V 2 bases, and 6 bases lay outside the gene matches. The CDR3 nucleotides are TGCAGTGCTAGACCAGGGGGCGAAGGTGAAAAACTGTTTTTT. As protein: CSARPGGEGEKLFF.

This clonotype was seen more than once but under ten times. V and J are TRBV12-3 or TRBV12-4 and TRBJ1-1; unclear D gene. Trimming stripped 3 bases from V and 0 bases from J, with 8 bases between. The CDR3 length is 14 residues. The CDR3: CASSLWRLNTEAFF. CDR3 DNA: TGTGCCAGCAGTTTGTGGAGATTGAACACTGAAGCTTTCTTT.